The clone carrying this TCR beta chain was picked up a small number of times. What it binds is unknown. The data were produced by immunoSEQ multiplex PCR, yet TCRdb's version contains in-frame clones alone and is incomplete. The sample yields 130,000 to 150,000 clones, 80% to 90% seen once. This sample is part of a study of cytomegalovirus exposure and HLA in healthy donors. Germline V lookup: CDR1 MNHEY, CDR2 SVGAGI. The ends lost 7 bases at V and 5 bases at J; junction bases unmatched: 5. This CDR3 has 13 amino acids. Whole-study findings and limits: Later, an analysis found that TCR clusters from the first cohort tended to co-occur in the roughly 120 validation repertoires. Usually a TCR sequence was rare, but some public TCRs were found in many donors. According to reports, the classifier identified cytomegalovirus status with high specificity and sensitivity.

The source of this sequence is a woman between 18 and 30 years old in good health and CMV-seropositive. The chain has TRBV6-5 and TRBJ2-7; 10 bases match TRBD2. The sequencing input was PBMCs. CDR3 DNA sequence: TGTGCCAGCACCCCTAGCGGGGGCCACGAGCAGTACTTC. This sequence encodes CASTPSGGHEQYF.